These T cell receptor beta chains were read from a single sample in a study of cytomegalovirus exposure and HLA in healthy donors. This table comes from immunoSEQ multiplex PCR, and its TCRdb copy is limited to in-frame clones, with some not included. There are some 54,000 clones in the sample; 80% to 95% occur only once, and more than 2.5% lies in the top ten. The sample was PBMCs. All receptors come from a man between 18 and 35 years old in good health and CMV-seronegative. CDR3s include the opening cysteine and the closing phenylalanine or tryptophan.

TRBV15 CATGPGRETQYF
TRBV5-6 CASSSRGLRNTIYF
TRBV19 CASSVSGLAKYNEQFF
TRBV4-1 CASSQLAGEETQYF
TRBV5-1 CASSFWLAGSTDTQYF
TRBV27 CASSSPGQGSYNEQFF
TRBV29-1 CSARRGTGGGEQYF
TRBV9 CASSPGQGLVEQYF
TRBV2 CASSQDRGRQNIQYF
TRBV25-1 CASTDFYGYTF
TRBV6-6 CASRRDSRPYEQYF
TRBV6-5 CASSYSGAGDGYTF
TRBV6-5 CASRNGDEQYF
TRBV19 CASSKPGQGAVGYTF
TRBV27 CASSFFGSGPGELFF
TRBV27 CASSLWGERGKNIQYF